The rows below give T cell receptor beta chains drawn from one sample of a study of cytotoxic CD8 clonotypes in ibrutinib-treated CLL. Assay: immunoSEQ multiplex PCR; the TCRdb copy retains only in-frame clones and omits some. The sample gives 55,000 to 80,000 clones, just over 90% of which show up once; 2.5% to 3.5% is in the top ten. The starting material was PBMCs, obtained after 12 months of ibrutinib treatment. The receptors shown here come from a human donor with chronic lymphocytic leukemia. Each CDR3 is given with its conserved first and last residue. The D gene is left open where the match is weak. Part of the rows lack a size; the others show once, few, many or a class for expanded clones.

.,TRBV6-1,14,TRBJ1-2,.,TGTGCCAGCAGTGATCACAACTATAACTATGGCTACACCTTC,CASSDHNYNYGYTF
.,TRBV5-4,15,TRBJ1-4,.,TGTGCCAGCAGCCCGGGACTCCAGCCTAATGAAAAACTGTTTTTT,CASSPGLQPNEKLFF
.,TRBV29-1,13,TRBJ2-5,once,TGCAGCGTTAGGAACAGGAACCAAGAGACCCAGTACTTC,CSVRNRNQETQYF
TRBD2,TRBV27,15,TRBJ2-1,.,TGTGCCAGCAGTTTGACCAGCGGGAAAGGAAGTGAGCAGTTCTTC,CASSLTSGKGSEQFF
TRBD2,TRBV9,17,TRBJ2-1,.,TGTGCCAGCAGCGTGGGACTAGCGGGAGGGATCTACAATGAGCAGTTCTTC,CASSVGLAGGIYNEQFF
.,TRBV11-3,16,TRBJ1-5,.,TGTGCCAGCAGCTTAGCGGCTAAGAGGCACAATCAGCCCCAGCATTTT,CASSLAAKRHNQPQHF
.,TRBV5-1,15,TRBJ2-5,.,TGCGCCAGCAGCCTTCGAGGGGCGGTAGAAGAGACCCAGTACTTC,CASSLRGAVEETQYF
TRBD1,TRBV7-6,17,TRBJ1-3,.,TGTGCCAGCAGCTTAGGGACAGGGGAAAACTCTGGAAACACCATATATTTT,CASSLGTGENSGNTIYF
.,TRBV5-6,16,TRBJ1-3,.,TGTGCCAGCAGCCAATCCAGGGTTGACGACGGAAACACCATATATTTT,CASSQSRVDDGNTIYF
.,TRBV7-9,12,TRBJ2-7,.,TGTGCCAGCAGCCGCCAGAGTTACGAGCAGTACTTC,CASSRQSYEQYF
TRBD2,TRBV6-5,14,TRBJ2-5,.,TGTGCCAGCAGTTCGGGACTAGCGGGGGAGACCCAGTACTTC,CASSSGLAGETQYF
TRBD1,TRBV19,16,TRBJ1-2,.,TGTGCCAGCAAGCCGGGACAGGGGGTCGGTAACTATGGCTACACCTTC,CASKPGQGVGNYGYTF
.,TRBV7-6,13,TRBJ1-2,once,TGTGCCAGCAGCCCCGCAGAGCGCTATGGCTACACCTTC,CASSPAERYGYTF
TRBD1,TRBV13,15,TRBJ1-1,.,TGTGCCAGCAGGGAAAAGGGGGCGCATCTCACTGAAGCTTTCTTT,CASREKGAHLTEAFF
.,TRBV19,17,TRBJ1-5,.,TGTGCCAGCAGCCTTAATTGGGGGGGCACGAGCAATCAGCCCCAGCATTTT,CASSLNWGGTSNQPQHF
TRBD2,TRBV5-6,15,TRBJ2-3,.,TGTGCCAGCAGCTTGGGACTAGCGGGAGGGACGATGAGGTATTTT,CASSLGLAGGTMRYF
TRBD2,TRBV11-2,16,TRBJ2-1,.,TGTGCCAGCAGCTCCTTGCGGGGGAGGGCCTACAATGAGCAGTTCTTC,CASSSLRGRAYNEQFF
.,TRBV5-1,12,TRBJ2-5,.,TGCGCCAGCAGCTTGAACTCGGAGACCCAGTACTTC,CASSLNSETQYF
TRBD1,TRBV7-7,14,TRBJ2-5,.,TGTGCCAGCAGCTTCAGGGGGCTACAAGAGACCCAGTACTTC,CASSFRGLQETQYF
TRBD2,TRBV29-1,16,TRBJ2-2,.,TGCAGCGTTGCTTCCCCTAGCGGAGGGGACACCGGGGAGCTGTTTTTT,CSVASPSGGDTGELFF
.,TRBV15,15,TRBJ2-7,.,TGTGCCACCAGCAGAGATATTCAGGGTGGCTACGAGCAGTACTTC,CATSRDIQGGYEQYF
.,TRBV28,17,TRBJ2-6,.,TGTGCCACCAAAAGGGGGGTGAAAGCCTCTGGGGCCAACGTCCTGACTTTC,CATKRGVKASGANVLTF
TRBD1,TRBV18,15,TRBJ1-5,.,TGTGCCAGCTCACCGACACAGGGGATCAATCAGCCCCAGCATTTT,CASSPTQGINQPQHF
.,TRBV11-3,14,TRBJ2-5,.,TGTGCCAGCAGCTCCGGCAGGGCCGGTGAGACCCAGTACTTC,CASSSGRAGETQYF